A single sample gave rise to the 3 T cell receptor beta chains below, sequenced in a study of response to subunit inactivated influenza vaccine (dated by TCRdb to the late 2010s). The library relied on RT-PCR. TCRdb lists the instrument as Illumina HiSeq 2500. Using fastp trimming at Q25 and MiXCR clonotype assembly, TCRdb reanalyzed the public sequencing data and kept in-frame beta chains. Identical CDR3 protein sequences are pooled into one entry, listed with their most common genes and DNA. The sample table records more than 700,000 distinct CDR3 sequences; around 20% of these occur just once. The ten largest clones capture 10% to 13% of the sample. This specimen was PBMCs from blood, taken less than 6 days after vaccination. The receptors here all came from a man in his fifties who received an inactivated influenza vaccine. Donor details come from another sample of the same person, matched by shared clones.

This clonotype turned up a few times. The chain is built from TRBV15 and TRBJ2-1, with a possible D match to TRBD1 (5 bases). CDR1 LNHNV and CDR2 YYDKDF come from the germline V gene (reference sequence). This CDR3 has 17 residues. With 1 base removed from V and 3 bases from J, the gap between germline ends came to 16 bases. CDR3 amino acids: CATSRAQGVGVYNEQFF. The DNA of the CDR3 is TGTGCCACCAGCAGAGCTCAAGGGGTAGGGGTCTACAATGAGCAGTTCTTC.

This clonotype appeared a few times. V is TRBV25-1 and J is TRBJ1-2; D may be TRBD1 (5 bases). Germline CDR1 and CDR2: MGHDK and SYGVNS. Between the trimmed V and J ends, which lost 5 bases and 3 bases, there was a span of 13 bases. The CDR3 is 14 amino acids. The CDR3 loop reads CASSPWGGDYGYTF. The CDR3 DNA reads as TGTGCCAGCAGTCCCTGGGGGGGAGACTATGGCTACACCTTC.

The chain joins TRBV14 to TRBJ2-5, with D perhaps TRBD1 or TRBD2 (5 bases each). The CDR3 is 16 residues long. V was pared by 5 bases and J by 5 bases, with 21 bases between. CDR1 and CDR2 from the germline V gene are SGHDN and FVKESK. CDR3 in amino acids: CASSLRAGWPDETQYF. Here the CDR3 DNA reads TGTGCCAGCAGCTTGCGGGCAGGGTGGCCCGATGAGACCCAGTACTTC.